Presented here are 5 T cell receptor beta chains from one specimen sequenced in a study of cytomegalovirus exposure and HLA in healthy donors. Use of 60 Vbeta and 13 Jbeta primers characterized the PCR. Clones were read by immunoSEQ multiplex PCR, and TCRdb kept only the in-frame ones, dropping some. The sample has about 160,000 clones; about 80% are singletons. The sequenced sample consisted of PBMCs. The source is a man younger than 35 in good health and CMV-seropositive.

This clone has a single count. The chain couples TRBV6-5 to TRBJ1-5; 7 nucleotides line up with TRBD1. J was trimmed by 7 bases and V by 5 bases; bases with no gene match: 2. The V gene's germline CDR1 is MNHEY and CDR2 SVGAGI. The CDR3 consists of 12 residues. The CDR3 DNA sequence: TGTGCCAGCAGTGCCAGGGGGCAGCCCCAGCATTTT. Translation gives CASSARGQPQHF.

CDR3 protein: CASSQDRRSSYNSPLHF. In DNA, the CDR3 is TGCGCCAGCAGCCAAGATAGACGGAGCTCCTATAATTCACCCCTCCACTTT. This sequence joins TRBV4-3 and TRBJ1-6; D is unclear. This CDR3 region has 17 residues. V dropped 0 bases and J dropped 0 bases, with 9 bases sitting between them. CDR1 and CDR2 (germline): LGHNA, YSLEER.

V usage is TRBV29-1 and J usage is TRBJ2-7, with TRBD1 matching 10 bases. The CDR3 sequence is 14 residues long. J lost 3 bases, V lost 4 bases, and 6 bases had no gene match. Per the germline V gene, CDR1 is SQVTM and CDR2 is ANQGSEA. The CDR3 spells CSVGGGTGDYEQYF. The DNA for the CDR3 is TGCAGCGTTGGGGGCGGGACAGGGGACTACGAGCAGTACTTC.

CDR3 sequence (DNA): TGTGCCAGCAGTTACGACAGTCCGCGCTATGGCTACACCTTC. Amino acid sequence: CASSYDSPRYGYTF. The chain recombines TRBV6-6 with TRBJ1-2; D possibly corresponds to TRBD1 (5 bases). The CDR3 is made up of 14 amino acids. Trimming took 2 bases from V and 4 from J, leaving 11 bases between them. Germline V gene data show CDR1 as MNHNY and CDR2 as SVGAGI (reference sequence).

J is TRBJ2-4 and V is TRBV11-2, with 11 positions matching TRBD1. Germline V gene lookup returns CDR1 SGHAT and CDR2 FQNNGV. The CDR3 is 19 amino acids. With V trimmed by 5 bases and J by 1 base, 13 bases remained unmatched. This chain's CDR3 is CASSPWGTGGIGAKNIQYF. CDR3 DNA sequence: TGTGCCAGCAGCCCGTGGGGGACAGGGGGGATTGGGGCCAAAAACATTCAGTACTTC.